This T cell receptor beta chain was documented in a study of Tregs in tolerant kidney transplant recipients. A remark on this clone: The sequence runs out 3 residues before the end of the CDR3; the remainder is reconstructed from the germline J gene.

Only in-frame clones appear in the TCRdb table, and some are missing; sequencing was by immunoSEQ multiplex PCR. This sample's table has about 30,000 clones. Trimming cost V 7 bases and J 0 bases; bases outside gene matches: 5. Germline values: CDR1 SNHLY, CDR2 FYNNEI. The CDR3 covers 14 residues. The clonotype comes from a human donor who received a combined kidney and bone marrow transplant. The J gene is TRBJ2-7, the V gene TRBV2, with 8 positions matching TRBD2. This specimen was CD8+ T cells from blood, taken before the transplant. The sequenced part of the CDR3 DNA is TGTGCCAGCATAGCGGGGCGATTCTCCTACGAG. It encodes CASIAGRFSYE. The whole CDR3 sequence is CASIAGRFSYEQYF. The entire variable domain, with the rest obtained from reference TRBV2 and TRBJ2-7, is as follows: EPEVTQTPSHQVTQMGQEVILRCVPISNHLYFYWYRQILGQKVEFLVSFYNNEISEKSEIFDDQFSVERPDGSNFTLKIRSTKLEDSAMYFCASIAGRFSYEQYFGPGTRLTVT.